Listed below are T cell receptor beta chains from one sample, sequenced in a study of glioma-infiltrating T cells. MiXCR, applied by TCRdb to the multiplex PCR reads, yields one record per CDR3 protein. The sample shows 300,000 to 450,000 distinct CDR3 sequences, around 38% of them seen only once. The sequenced material came from glioma tissue, nonneoplastic brain tissue, or PBMCs (not recorded which). The receptor set was obtained from a human donor with low-grade glioma or glioblastoma, undergoing nonglioma brain surgery, or in good health (not recorded which). Both conserved end residues are part of each CDR3. Fields, in order: D gene, clone size, V gene, J gene, CDR3 protein, CDR3 DNA. The D gene is left open where the match is weak. For some rows the clone size is stated as once, few or many, or as a class when expanded; others skip it.

d_call: .
clone_size: many
v_call: TRBV6-2/TRBV6-3
j_call: TRBJ1-2
cdr3_aa: CASTGLGRRANYGYTF
cdr3_nt: TGTGCCAGCACCGGATTGGGGCGGCGGGCGAACTATGGCTACACCTTC

d_call: .
clone_size: .
v_call: TRBV7-6
j_call: TRBJ1-2
cdr3_aa: CASSLPDRNYGYTF
cdr3_nt: TGTGCCAGCAGCTTACCCGACAGGAACTATGGCTACACCTTC

d_call: .
clone_size: few
v_call: TRBV4-1
j_call: TRBJ1-6
cdr3_aa: CASSRGSYNSPLHF
cdr3_nt: TGCGCCAGCAGCCGAGGGAGCTATAATTCACCCCTCCACTTT

d_call: .
clone_size: many
v_call: TRBV20-1
j_call: TRBJ1-5
cdr3_aa: CRNRATQPQHF
cdr3_nt: TGCCGTAATAGGGCGACTCAGCCCCAGCATTTT

d_call: .
clone_size: many
v_call: TRBV6-1
j_call: TRBJ2-7
cdr3_aa: CASDQGRYEQYF
cdr3_nt: TGTGCCAGCGATCAGGGCCGCTACGAGCAGTACTTC

d_call: TRBD2
clone_size: .
v_call: TRBV5-1
j_call: TRBJ2-1
cdr3_aa: CASFGTSGRLAYNEQFF
cdr3_nt: TGCGCCAGCTTCGGGACTAGCGGGAGGTTGGCTTACAATGAGCAGTTCTTC

d_call: .
clone_size: .
v_call: TRBV29-1
j_call: TRBJ2-7
cdr3_aa: CSAEGSSYEQYF
cdr3_nt: TGCAGCGCTGAAGGGTCCTCTTACGAGCAGTACTTC

d_call: .
clone_size: many
v_call: TRBV6-5
j_call: TRBJ2-7
cdr3_aa: CASSYRAHYEQYF
cdr3_nt: TGTGCCAGCAGTTACCGTGCCCACTACGAGCAGTACTTC

d_call: .
clone_size: few
v_call: TRBV7-2
j_call: TRBJ1-5
cdr3_aa: CASSPRVPSNQPQHF
cdr3_nt: TGTGCCAGCAGCCCCCGCGTTCCAAGCAATCAGCCCCAGCATTTT

d_call: .
clone_size: .
v_call: TRBV15
j_call: TRBJ1-5
cdr3_aa: CATSSQDGNQPQHF
cdr3_nt: TGTGCCACCAGCAGCCAAGATGGCAATCAGCCCCAGCATTTT

d_call: TRBD2
clone_size: .
v_call: TRBV2
j_call: TRBJ2-3
cdr3_aa: CASSAQGLAGGATDTQYF
cdr3_nt: TGTGCCAGCAGTGCCCAAGGACTAGCGGGAGGAGCCACAGATACGCAGTATTTT

d_call: .
clone_size: few
v_call: TRBV4-2
j_call: TRBJ2-3
cdr3_aa: CASSPQLAIRTDTQYF
cdr3_nt: TGTGCCAGCAGCCCTCAGTTAGCGATTCGCACAGATACGCAGTATTTT

d_call: .
clone_size: .
v_call: TRBV20-1
j_call: TRBJ2-6
cdr3_aa: CGARSGNGANVLTF
cdr3_nt: TGCGGTGCCAGATCCGGCAATGGGGCCAACGTCCTGACTTTC

d_call: .
clone_size: .
v_call: TRBV18
j_call: TRBJ1-3
cdr3_aa: CASSPIIRPGNTIYF
cdr3_nt: TGTGCCAGCTCACCTATCATTCGCCCTGGAAACACCATATATTTT

d_call: TRBD1
clone_size: .
v_call: TRBV4-2
j_call: TRBJ2-7
cdr3_aa: CASSQNRGRYEQYF
cdr3_nt: TGTGCCAGCAGCCAAAACAGGGGGCGCTACGAGCAGTACTTC

d_call: .
clone_size: few
v_call: TRBV6-2/TRBV6-3
j_call: TRBJ2-7
cdr3_aa: CASSYGGSLIRSSYEQYF
cdr3_nt: TGTGCCAGCAGTTACGGCGGCAGCTTAATAAGGAGCTCCTACGAGCAGTACTTC

d_call: TRBD2
clone_size: many
v_call: TRBV27
j_call: TRBJ2-3
cdr3_aa: CASSLPASGRPDTQYF
cdr3_nt: TGTGCCAGCAGTTTACCAGCTAGCGGGAGGCCAGATACGCAGTATTTT

d_call: .
clone_size: .
v_call: TRBV6-2/TRBV6-3
j_call: TRBJ1-1
cdr3_aa: CASSYLAQKAGAEAFF
cdr3_nt: TGTGCCAGCAGTTACTTGGCCCAAAAAGCTGGGGCTGAAGCTTTCTTT

d_call: .
clone_size: few
v_call: TRBV28
j_call: TRBJ1-5
cdr3_aa: CASSLTRGSNQPQHF
cdr3_nt: TGTGCCAGCAGTTTAACGCGGGGGAGCAATCAGCCCCAGCATTTT

d_call: .
clone_size: many
v_call: TRBV27
j_call: TRBJ1-1
cdr3_aa: CASSLFSVNTEAFF
cdr3_nt: TGTGCCAGCAGTTTGTTTTCGGTGAACACTGAAGCTTTCTTT

d_call: TRBD1
clone_size: .
v_call: TRBV6-2/TRBV6-3
j_call: TRBJ2-6
cdr3_aa: CASSPERTGTSGANVLTF
cdr3_nt: TGTGCCAGTTCCCCCGAGAGGACAGGGACCTCTGGGGCCAACGTCCTGACTTTC

d_call: .
clone_size: .
v_call: TRBV3-1
j_call: TRBJ1-2
cdr3_aa: CASSQEAGHLLGYGYTF
cdr3_nt: TGTGCCAGCAGCCAAGAGGCGGGACATCTTTTGGGGTATGGCTACACCTTC

d_call: .
clone_size: once
v_call: TRBV6-1
j_call: TRBJ2-3
cdr3_aa: CASSELGGSTDTQYF
cdr3_nt: TGTGCCAGCAGCGAACTCGGCGGTAGCACAGATACGCAGTATTTT

d_call: TRBD1
clone_size: .
v_call: TRBV4-2
j_call: TRBJ2-1
cdr3_aa: CASSQTPTTGNFNEQFF
cdr3_nt: TGTGCCAGCAGCCAAACCCCCACGACAGGGAACTTCAATGAGCAGTTCTTC

d_call: .
clone_size: .
v_call: TRBV4-1
j_call: TRBJ1-5
cdr3_aa: CASSQAEGNQPQHF
cdr3_nt: TGCGCCAGCAGCCAAGCTGAGGGCAATCAGCCCCAGCATTTT

d_call: TRBD2
clone_size: .
v_call: TRBV19
j_call: TRBJ2-7
cdr3_aa: CASSIGPGGPTYEQYF
cdr3_nt: TGTGCCAGTAGTATAGGTCCGGGAGGCCCAACCTACGAGCAGTACTTC

d_call: .
clone_size: .
v_call: TRBV29-1
j_call: TRBJ2-7
cdr3_aa: CSVAGIAESYEQYF
cdr3_nt: TGCAGCGTCGCCGGGATCGCCGAGTCCTACGAGCAGTACTTC

d_call: .
clone_size: many
v_call: TRBV4-3
j_call: TRBJ2-6
cdr3_aa: CASSQDRGGANVLTF
cdr3_nt: TGCGCCAGCAGCCAAGACAGGGGTGGGGCCAACGTCCTGACTTTC

d_call: TRBD2
clone_size: few
v_call: TRBV20-1
j_call: TRBJ2-7
cdr3_aa: CSANKREGPYEQYF
cdr3_nt: TGCAGTGCTAACAAGCGGGAGGGCCCATACGAGCAGTACTTC

d_call: .
clone_size: few
v_call: TRBV4-2
j_call: TRBJ2-7
cdr3_aa: CASSQASSYEQYF
cdr3_nt: TGTGCCAGCAGCCAAGCCAGCAGCTACGAGCAGTACTTC

d_call: TRBD2
clone_size: .
v_call: TRBV20-1
j_call: TRBJ2-3
cdr3_aa: CSAGATGTSRTDTQYF
cdr3_nt: TGCAGTGCTGGTGCTACCGGGACTAGCAGAACAGATACGCAGTATTTT

d_call: .
clone_size: .
v_call: TRBV11-1
j_call: TRBJ1-1
cdr3_aa: CASSCRESPNTEAFF
cdr3_nt: TGTGCCAGCAGCTGCCGGGAGTCCCCGAACACTGAAGCTTTCTTT

d_call: .
clone_size: .
v_call: TRBV4-3
j_call: TRBJ2-3
cdr3_aa: CASSQNSVADTQYF
cdr3_nt: TGCGCCAGCAGCCAAAATAGCGTGGCAGATACGCAGTATTTT

d_call: .
clone_size: many
v_call: TRBV7-6
j_call: TRBJ2-7
cdr3_aa: CASSPGMGHSFYEQYF
cdr3_nt: TGTGCCAGCAGCCCGGGCATGGGACACTCCTTCTACGAGCAGTACTTC

d_call: .
clone_size: .
v_call: TRBV4-1
j_call: TRBJ2-2
cdr3_aa: CASSHFDTGELFF
cdr3_nt: TGCGCCAGCAGCCACTTTGACACCGGGGAGTTGTTTTTT

d_call: .
clone_size: .
v_call: TRBV7-2
j_call: TRBJ2-1
cdr3_aa: CASSLRKRSESSYNEQFF
cdr3_nt: TGTGCCAGCAGCTTGCGGAAGCGGAGCGAGAGCTCCTACAATGAGCAGTTCTTC

d_call: TRBD2
clone_size: .
v_call: TRBV12-3/TRBV12-4
j_call: TRBJ2-3
cdr3_aa: CASSRILLAGPRDTQYF
cdr3_nt: TGTGCCAGCAGTCGAATATTACTAGCGGGGCCCAGGGATACGCAGTATTTT

d_call: .
clone_size: medium-sized
v_call: TRBV28
j_call: TRBJ2-7
cdr3_aa: CASSARLNEQYF
cdr3_nt: TGTGCCAGCAGCGCAAGGCTGAACGAGCAGTACTTC

d_call: .
clone_size: few
v_call: TRBV4-2
j_call: TRBJ2-3
cdr3_aa: CASSHTTPDTQYF
cdr3_nt: TGTGCCAGCAGCCACACTACGCCGGATACGCAGTATTTT

d_call: .
clone_size: .
v_call: TRBV24-1
j_call: TRBJ2-7
cdr3_aa: CATSDSKDGTYEQYF
cdr3_nt: TGTGCCACCAGTGACTCCAAGGATGGGACCTACGAGCAGTACTTC

d_call: .
clone_size: few
v_call: TRBV4-3
j_call: TRBJ1-1
cdr3_aa: CASSQSQGRGTEAFF
cdr3_nt: TGCGCCAGCAGCCAAAGTCAGGGCCGGGGCACTGAAGCTTTCTTT

d_call: .
clone_size: .
v_call: TRBV12-3/TRBV12-4
j_call: TRBJ2-7
cdr3_aa: CASSLVLAYAEQYF
cdr3_nt: TGTGCCAGCAGTTTAGTTTTGGCCTACGCCGAGCAGTACTTC

d_call: TRBD1
clone_size: few
v_call: TRBV20-1
j_call: TRBJ2-1
cdr3_aa: CSARPGQGVNEQFF
cdr3_nt: TGCAGTGCGAGACCTGGACAGGGGGTCAATGAGCAGTTCTTC

d_call: .
clone_size: .
v_call: TRBV7-6
j_call: TRBJ2-7
cdr3_aa: CASSLEPAGGFYEQYF
cdr3_nt: TGTGCCAGCAGCTTAGAACCGGCAGGAGGGTTCTACGAGCAGTACTTC

d_call: .
clone_size: .
v_call: TRBV4-2
j_call: TRBJ2-7
cdr3_aa: CASSQVGQAYEQYF
cdr3_nt: TGTGCCAGCAGCCAAGTCGGGCAGGCCTACGAGCAGTACTTC

d_call: TRBD2
clone_size: .
v_call: TRBV27
j_call: TRBJ2-3
cdr3_aa: CASSFTHTSVQRTDTQYF
cdr3_nt: TGTGCCAGCAGTTTCACACACACTAGCGTACAACGCACAGATACGCAGTATTTT

d_call: .
clone_size: .
v_call: TRBV11-3
j_call: TRBJ2-1
cdr3_aa: CASSLGYYPLGNPSYSEQFF
cdr3_nt: TGTGCCAGCAGCTTAGGGTATTATCCCCTCGGGAACCCCTCCTACAGTGAGCAGTTCTTC

d_call: .
clone_size: .
v_call: TRBV28
j_call: TRBJ2-7
cdr3_aa: CASSSLGRVPYEQYF
cdr3_nt: TGTGCCAGCAGCTCCCTCGGACGGGTCCCCTACGAGCAGTACTTC

d_call: .
clone_size: few
v_call: TRBV6-2/TRBV6-3
j_call: TRBJ2-1
cdr3_aa: CASSYSIEAGNEQFF
cdr3_nt: TGTGCCAGCAGTTACTCGATCGAGGCAGGCAATGAGCAGTTCTTC

d_call: .
clone_size: many
v_call: TRBV20-1
j_call: TRBJ2-7
cdr3_aa: CSAIEGGFTYEQYF
cdr3_nt: TGCAGTGCTATCGAGGGTGGGTTCACCTACGAGCAGTACTTC

d_call: .
clone_size: .
v_call: TRBV27
j_call: TRBJ2-6
cdr3_aa: CASSRGSGANVPTF
cdr3_nt: TGTGCCAGCAGTCGGGGCTCTGGGGCCAACGTCCCGACTTTC